These 9 T cell receptor beta chains were all obtained from the same sample, sequenced in a study of T cells in Graves' hyperthyroidism and ophthalmopathy. RNA transcripts were the template for amplifying TCR beta CDR3 regions. First-round RT-PCR targeting the TCR CDR3 was performed with the HTBI primer set. A single record per CDR3 protein comes from TCRdb applying MiXCR to the multiplex PCR reads. The repertoire holds under 350,000 distinct CDR3 sequences, about 17% seen once, with over 45% in the top ten. Sequences were obtained from blood. The receptors were sampled from an older woman with Graves' ophthalmopathy.

The chain is built from TRBV27 and TRBJ2-2; the D is unclear. CDR1 is MNHEY and CDR2 is SMNVEV in the germline V gene (reference sequence). Trimming removed 3 bases from V and 4 bases from J, with 9 bases in between. The CDR3 is 14 amino acids. The CDR3 nucleotides read TGTGCCAGCAGTTTCCTGATAGGCACCGGGGAGCTGTTTTTT. Translated: CASSFLIGTGELFF.

The V call is TRBV6-1, the J call TRBJ1-4; D is ambiguous. The CDR3 totals 12 residues. CDR1 is MNHNS and CDR2 is SASEGT in the germline V gene. Trimming took off 8 bases at V and 8 bases at J, with 12 bases between the two ends. This chain's CDR3 is CASGFGHEKLFF. CDR3 bases: TGTGCCAGCGGGTTTGGGCACGAAAAACTGTTTTTT.

To note about this clonotype: Just one base apart from a much larger clone, this may be a read error. The CDR3: CASSQDRGTGSDEQYF. In nucleotides, the CDR3 is TGTGCCAGCAGCCAAGATCGGGGGACAGGATCGGACGAGCAGTACTTC. The V call is TRBV14, the J call TRBJ2-7; 8 bases fit TRBD1. This CDR3 has 16 residues. Trimming cost V 0 bases and J 5 bases; bases outside gene matches: 9. CDR1 SGHDN and CDR2 FVKESK come from the germline V gene.

This clonotype was counted many times. This chain connects TRBV6-1 to TRBJ2-7; 8 nucleotides match TRBD2. The CDR3 spans 16 residues. V was clipped by 0 bases and J by 5 bases; unmatched bases: 9. The germline gives CDR1 MNHNS, CDR2 SASEGT. CDR3 in amino acids: CASSEARGAGYHEQYF. CDR3 DNA: TGTGCCAGCAGTGAAGCGCGGGGGGCAGGGTACCACGAGCAGTACTTC.

This clonotype was detected ten times or more. The chain has TRBV3-1 and TRBJ2-5; D unresolved. Germline V gene sequence: CDR1 LGHDT, CDR2 YNNKEL (reference sequence). This CDR3 has 16 amino acids. The V end lost 4 bases, the J end lost 2 bases, and 17 bases lay between the germline ends. CDR3 DNA sequence: TGTGCCAGCAGCCCACCCGGCCAGTCTGATCAAGAGACCCAGTACTTC. As protein: CASSPPGQSDQETQYF.

This clonotype was seen more than once but under ten times. The chain joins TRBV10-2 to TRBJ2-2; D is uncertain. Deletions cut 2 bases from V and 6 bases from J, with 13 bases between. There are 15 residues in the CDR3. Germline loops: CDR1 WSHSY, CDR2 SAAADI. As DNA, the CDR3 is TGCGCCAGCAGTGAGGAGCGAGAGTTGCCCGGGGAGCTGTTTTTT. Amino acid sequence: CASSEERELPGELFF.

The chain is built from TRBV9 and TRBJ2-7; D is perhaps TRBD2 (5 bases). Trimming shortened V by 1 base and J by 0 bases, and 11 bases separated the two germline ends. Germline CDR1 SGDLS, CDR2 YYNGEE. There are 15 residues in the CDR3. As DNA, the CDR3 is TGTGCCAGCAGCGTATCGGGGAAGAGCTCCTACGAGCAGTACTTC. It encodes CASSVSGKSSYEQYF. The full variable domain, completed using reference TRBV9 and TRBJ2-7, is DSGVTQTPKHLITATGQRVTLRCSPRSGDLSVYWYQQSLDQGLQFLIQYYNGEERAKGNILERFSAQQFPDLHSELNLSSLELGDSALYFCASSVSGKSSYEQYFGPGTRLTVT.

There are a few counts of this clonotype. This chain uses TRBV20-1 with TRBJ2-5; 8 positions match TRBD1. The germline V gene encodes CDR1 DFQATT and CDR2 SNEGSKA (reference sequence). The length of the CDR3 is 14 residues. J lost 3 bases, V lost 5 bases, and 8 bases had no gene match. The CDR3 DNA reads as TGCAGTGCTCAGAGGACAGGGCCGAAAGAGACCCAGTACTTC. As protein: CSAQRTGPKETQYF.

This clonotype was seen ten or more times. The V and J genes are TRBV11-2 and TRBJ1-1; possibly TRBD1 for D (5 bases). The length of the CDR3 is 15 residues. V gave up 1 base and J gave up 6 bases, with 15 bases separating them. CDR1 is SGHAT and CDR2 is FQNNGV in the germline V gene. Here the CDR3 DNA reads TGTGCCAGCAGCTTAGTGGGGGTGGGTGTCTCTGAAGCTTTCTTT. Its translation is CASSLVGVGVSEAFF.